These T cell receptor beta chains were read from a single sample in a study of shared clonotypes between healthy human individuals. This table comes from immunoSEQ multiplex PCR, and its TCRdb copy is limited to in-frame clones, with some not included. The sample comprises 450,000 to 500,000 clones, roughly 80% of which are singletons, and around 12% rests with the top ten. Sequences were obtained from PBMCs. The receptors here all came from a woman between 40 and 55 years old in good health. Some clones in this sample may be carry-over from other donors' samples. CDR3s include the opening cysteine and the closing phenylalanine or tryptophan. D genes are given only for firm matches. Clone size is not always given. Where it is, it says once, few, many or a class for expanded clones.

TRBD1 | . | TRBJ2-4 | 16 | TRBV5-5 | CASSLTGGGGKNIQYF | TGTGCCAGCAGCCTGACAGGGGGTGGTGGAAAAAACATTCAGTACTTC
. | once | TRBJ2-7 | 15 | TRBV10-3 | CATLGWSTPLYEQYF | TGTGCCACCCTTGGGTGGTCCACCCCCCTCTACGAGCAGTACTTC
. | . | TRBJ2-3 | 14 | TRBV4-3 | CASSQRFDTDTQYF | TGCGCCAGCAGCCAACGATTCGACACAGATACGCAGTATTTT
. | once | TRBJ2-3 | 15 | TRBV19 | CASRANTGLRDTQYF | TGTGCCAGTAGGGCGAACACGGGACTTCGAGATACGCAGTATTTT
. | few | TRBJ1-4 | 16 | TRBV2 | CASCPGGLPSNEKLFF | TGTGCCAGCTGCCCTGGAGGTCTCCCCTCTAATGAAAAACTGTTTTTT
TRBD2 | . | TRBJ2-5 | 16 | TRBV7-9 | CASSLLAGEVAMAQYF | TGTGCCAGCAGTCTACTAGCGGGAGAGGTAGCCATGGCCCAGTACTTC
. | . | TRBJ1-2 | 15 | TRBV6-5 | CASSRSRKVSYGYTF | TGTGCCAGCAGCAGAAGTCGGAAGGTCAGCTATGGCTACACCTTC
TRBD2 | few | TRBJ2-2 | 14 | TRBV30 | CAWDLGRAVGELFF | TGTGCCTGGGACCTTGGGAGGGCTGTCGGGGAGCTGTTTTTT
TRBD2 | . | TRBJ2-1 | 16 | TRBV28 | CASSLFLAGGNNEQFF | TGTGCCAGCAGTTTGTTCCTAGCGGGAGGGAACAATGAGCAGTTCTTC
. | many | TRBJ2-5 | 12 | TRBV2 | CASISTGETQYF | TGTGCCAGCATCTCGACAGGAGAGACCCAGTACTTC
. | . | TRBJ2-5 | 16 | TRBV7-2 | CASSSGVANSQETQYF | TGTGCCAGCAGCTCCGGGGTAGCTAACAGCCAAGAGACCCAGTACTTC
. | . | TRBJ1-6 | 15 | TRBV30 | CAWSVGSSYNSPLHF | TGTGCCTGGAGTGTGGGGAGCTCCTATAATTCACCCCTCCACTTT
. | . | TRBJ2-1 | 17 | TRBV14 | CASSQPGNRIPNNEQFF | TGTGCCAGCAGTCAACCGGGGAACAGGATCCCCAACAATGAGCAGTTCTTC
. | . | TRBJ1-5 | 15 | TRBV19 | CASSISLQGNQPQHF | TGTGCCAGTAGTATTTCTCTACAGGGCAATCAGCCCCAGCATTTT
. | . | TRBJ1-3 | 17 | TRBV9 | CASSVDHRAFSGNTIYF | TGTGCCAGCAGCGTAGACCACAGGGCTTTCTCTGGAAACACCATATATTTT
. | few | TRBJ2-1 | 14 | TRBV19 | CASSRPEDYNEQFF | TGTGCCAGTAGTCGTCCGGAAGACTACAATGAGCAGTTCTTC
. | few | TRBJ2-2 | 16 | TRBV11-2 | CASSLAGTSITGELFF | TGTGCCAGCAGCTTAGCCGGGACATCGATCACCGGGGAGCTGTTTTTT
. | . | TRBJ2-2 | 17 | TRBV10-2 | CASSESTEGGGSGELFF | TGCGCCAGCAGTGAGTCGACGGAGGGAGGGGGCAGCGGGGAGCTGTTTTTT
. | once | TRBJ2-3 | 14 | TRBV5-1 | CASSLGPGTDTQYF | TGCGCCAGCAGCTTGGGGCCTGGGACAGATACGCAGTATTTT
TRBD1 | once | TRBJ1-5 | 14 | TRBV19 | CASSGTGGQQPQHF | TGTGCCAGTAGTGGGACAGGGGGCCAACAGCCCCAGCATTTT
TRBD2 | few | TRBJ2-1 | 15 | TRBV7-8 | CASSTRTSGSDEQFF | TGTGCCAGCAGTACGCGGACTAGCGGGAGCGATGAGCAGTTCTTC
. | . | TRBJ2-5 | 14 | TRBV5-5 | CASSVAGSQETQYF | TGTGCCAGCAGCGTTGCAGGGTCCCAAGAGACCCAGTACTTC
. | once | TRBJ1-1 | 16 | TRBV7-3 | CASSPTGMLGNTEAFF | TGTGCCAGCAGCCCAACAGGGATGTTGGGCAACACTGAAGCTTTCTTT
TRBD1 | . | TRBJ1-2 | 16 | TRBV10-3 | CAISPGPQGVHYGYTF | TGTGCCATCAGCCCCGGACCCCAGGGGGTACACTATGGCTACACCTTC
TRBD2 | . | TRBJ2-3 | 16 | TRBV7-2 | CASSLRTSEIGDTQYF | TGTGCCAGCAGCCTCCGGACTAGCGAGATCGGAGATACGCAGTATTTT
TRBD1 | . | TRBJ1-2 | 14 | TRBV7-2 | CASSLGQGAYGYTF | TGTGCCAGCAGCTTAGGGCAGGGGGCCTATGGCTACACCTTC
. | . | TRBJ1-5 | 15 | TRBV6-5 | CASRPGWGGNQPQHF | TGTGCCAGCAGGCCCGGTTGGGGGGGGAATCAGCCCCAGCATTTT
TRBD2 | . | TRBJ2-1 | 16 | TRBV11-2 | CASSPRLAGGYNEQFF | TGTGCCAGCAGCCCGAGACTAGCGGGAGGGTACAATGAGCAGTTCTTC
. | . | TRBJ1-1 | 14 | TRBV6-1 | CASSSVGVNTEAFF | TGTGCCAGCAGTTCCGTTGGGGTGAACACTGAAGCTTTCTTT
TRBD1 | many | TRBJ1-1 | 15 | TRBV5-1 | CASSWGSTGRTEAFF | TGCGCCAGCAGCTGGGGGTCGACAGGGAGAACTGAAGCTTTCTTT
TRBD2 | . | TRBJ2-7 | 14 | TRBV29-1 | CSVEPSGKTYEQYF | TGCAGCGTTGAACCCAGCGGGAAGACTTACGAGCAGTACTTC
. | few | TRBJ1-4 | 14 | TRBV2 | CASSDRMANEKLFF | TGTGCCAGCAGTGATCGCATGGCTAATGAAAAACTGTTTTTT
. | . | TRBJ2-1 | 13 | TRBV6-4 | CASSDQARGEQFF | TGTGCCAGCAGTGACCAAGCCCGGGGGGAGCAGTTCTTC
TRBD1 | . | TRBJ1-2 | 16 | TRBV5-7 | CASSLARDRGRSGYTF | TGTGCCAGCAGCTTGGCGCGGGACAGGGGGCGAAGTGGCTACACCTTC
TRBD2 | . | TRBJ2-7 | 14 | TRBV30 | CAWSPAGGAYEQYF | TGTGCCTGGAGTCCAGCGGGAGGCGCGTACGAGCAGTACTTC
TRBD2 | . | TRBJ2-2 | 17 | TRBV27 | CASGRLAGVGNTGELFF | TGTGCCAGCGGACGACTAGCGGGAGTTGGGAACACCGGGGAGCTGTTTTTT
. | many | TRBJ2-7 | 13 | TRBV30 | CASPGPSIYEQYF | TGTGCCTCGCCGGGACCGTCCATCTACGAGCAGTACTTC
. | once | TRBJ1-1 | 14 | TRBV7-8 | CASSPLTANTEAFF | TGTGCCAGCAGCCCCTTGACAGCGAACACTGAAGCTTTCTTT
. | . | TRBJ1-4 | 13 | TRBV30 | CAWRGATNEKLFF | TGTGCCTGGAGAGGGGCAACTAATGAAAAACTGTTTTTT
TRBD2 | . | TRBJ2-2 | 16 | TRBV18 | CASSPGTSNFGGELFF | TGTGCCAGCTCACCAGGGACTAGCAATTTTGGCGGGGAGCTGTTTTTT
TRBD2 | . | TRBJ2-7 | 16 | TRBV4-3 | CASSQRLAVARDEQYF | TGCGCCAGCAGCCAAAGACTAGCGGTCGCTAGGGACGAGCAGTACTTC
TRBD2 | . | TRBJ2-7 | 14 | TRBV25-1 | CASSEGTSGKGQYF | TGTGCCAGCAGTGAGGGGACTAGCGGGAAGGGGCAGTACTTC
TRBD2 | few | TRBJ2-7 | 15 | TRBV5-1 | CASSWDSGRASEQYF | TGCGCCAGCAGCTGGGATAGCGGGAGGGCCTCCGAGCAGTACTTC
. | . | TRBJ1-5 | 15 | TRBV9 | CASSPPGAGNQPQHF | TGTGCCAGCAGCCCTCCGGGAGCTGGCAATCAGCCCCAGCATTTT
TRBD1 | . | TRBJ1-1 | 14 | TRBV28 | CASSSGQLNTEAFF | TGTGCCAGCAGTTCGGGACAGCTGAACACTGAAGCTTTCTTT
. | . | TRBJ1-1 | 15 | TRBV5-1 | CASSLGRRSNTEAFF | TGCGCCAGCAGCTTAGGCAGACGCTCGAACACTGAAGCTTTCTTT
. | . | TRBJ2-2 | 16 | TRBV19 | CASSMIRQTNTGELFF | TGTGCCAGTAGTATGATAAGGCAGACGAACACCGGGGAGCTGTTTTTT
. | . | TRBJ1-1 | 13 | TRBV18 | CASSRDGNTEAFF | TGTGCCAGCTCACGGGACGGGAACACTGAAGCTTTCTTT
. | . | TRBJ2-3 | 14 | TRBV9 | CASSGPGSTDTQYF | TGTGCCAGCAGCGGCCCGGGATCGACAGATACGCAGTATTTT
TRBD1 | . | TRBJ2-3 | 15 | TRBV5-1 | CASSPGQGKADTQYF | TGCGCCAGCAGCCCGGGACAGGGGAAAGCAGATACGCAGTATTTT
. | . | TRBJ2-3 | 17 | TRBV11-3 | CASSSDEGLGGTDTQYF | TGTGCCAGCAGCTCGGACGAGGGTCTGGGGGGCACAGATACGCAGTATTTT
TRBD2 | . | TRBJ2-1 | 15 | TRBV9 | CASSPRLAGGNEQFF | TGTGCCAGCAGCCCCCGACTAGCGGGAGGGAATGAGCAGTTCTTC
. | . | TRBJ2-1 | 16 | TRBV5-6 | CASSHRFDSLYNEQFF | TGTGCCAGCAGCCACAGGTTCGACTCGCTCTACAATGAGCAGTTCTTC
. | once | TRBJ1-3 | 13 | TRBV5-5 | CASTSNSGNTIYF | TGTGCCAGCACCTCTAACTCTGGAAACACCATATATTTT
TRBD1 | . | TRBJ1-3 | 17 | TRBV9 | CASSAGVAGGSGNTIYF | TGTGCCAGCAGCGCAGGAGTGGCAGGGGGTTCTGGAAACACCATATATTTT
. | few | TRBJ1-5 | 14 | TRBV28 | CASKGDRSNQPQHF | TGTGCCAGCAAGGGAGATCGTAGCAATCAGCCCCAGCATTTT
TRBD1 | . | TRBJ2-7 | 14 | TRBV5-4 | CASSLGQDTYEQYF | TGTGCCAGCAGCCTCGGACAGGACACCTACGAGCAGTACTTC
. | few | TRBJ1-5 | 13 | TRBV30 | CAWSRREGQPQHF | TGTGCCTGGAGTAGGAGGGAGGGTCAGCCCCAGCATTTT
. | . | TRBJ2-1 | 11 | TRBV28 | CASLSGYEQFF | TGTGCCAGCCTCTCAGGCTATGAGCAGTTCTTC
TRBD2 | . | TRBJ2-7 | 18 | TRBV4-1 | CASSQGRAFGTKSYEQYF | TGCGCCAGCAGCCAAGGCAGGGCCTTTGGGACTAAATCCTACGAGCAGTACTTC